Listed below are T cell receptor beta chains from one sample, sequenced in a study of blood T cells in healthy people across ages. From the 5' RACE reads, TCRdb called clonotypes with MiXCR, one entry per CDR3 protein. The sample gives 550,000 to 650,000 distinct CDR3 sequences, about 28% of which show up once; 15% to 19% is in the top ten. Sequencing was done on a sample of blood. Receptors originate from a woman aged 80 or over in good health. The CDR3 runs from the conserved cysteine through the conserved F or W. The order of the fields is clone size, D gene, V gene, J gene, CDR3 DNA, CDR3 protein. D genes are given only for firm matches. Only some rows state a clone size, as once, few, many or a class for expanded clones.

clone size: -; D gene: -; V gene: TRBV12-3/TRBV12-4; J gene: TRBJ2-1; CDR3 DNA: TGTGCCAGCAGACCCGGGGCCGGGAATGAGCAGTTCTTC; CDR3 protein: CASRPGAGNEQFF
clone size: -; D gene: -; V gene: TRBV5-6; J gene: TRBJ1-1; CDR3 DNA: TGTGCCAGCAGCCGACAGTTCCTGCGAACTGAAGCTTTCTTT; CDR3 protein: CASSRQFLRTEAFF
clone size: -; D gene: -; V gene: TRBV5-1; J gene: TRBJ2-2; CDR3 DNA: TGCGCCAGCAGCACAGACGGGAACACCGGGGAGCTGTTTTTT; CDR3 protein: CASSTDGNTGELFF
clone size: -; D gene: TRBD1; V gene: TRBV10-3; J gene: TRBJ2-3; CDR3 DNA: TGTGCCATCACAGACGGCAGGGGGTTAACAGATACGCAGTATTTT; CDR3 protein: CAITDGRGLTDTQYF
clone size: many; D gene: -; V gene: TRBV7-3; J gene: TRBJ2-3; CDR3 DNA: TGTGCCAGCAGCTCTGGTGGCGGAGGGAGCACAGATACGCAGTATTTT; CDR3 protein: CASSSGGGGSTDTQYF
clone size: once; D gene: -; V gene: TRBV4-3; J gene: TRBJ1-2; CDR3 DNA: TGCGCCAGCAGCCAAGTCCAGGGAAGAGATGGCTACACCTTC; CDR3 protein: CASSQVQGRDGYTF
clone size: once; D gene: -; V gene: TRBV2; J gene: TRBJ2-4; CDR3 DNA: TGTGCCAGCAGTGAAATACTAGCTCGGTCCAAAAACATTCAGTACTTC; CDR3 protein: CASSEILARSKNIQYF
clone size: -; D gene: TRBD1; V gene: TRBV12-3/TRBV12-4; J gene: TRBJ1-6; CDR3 DNA: TGTGCCAGCAGTTCTAGAACAGGGGGATCGAATTCACCCCTCCACTTT; CDR3 protein: CASSSRTGGSNSPLHF
clone size: many; D gene: -; V gene: TRBV14; J gene: TRBJ2-1; CDR3 DNA: TGTGCCAGCAGCCAAGACATGGTCGATGGTGAGCAGTTCTTC; CDR3 protein: CASSQDMVDGEQFF
clone size: few; D gene: -; V gene: TRBV12-3/TRBV12-4; J gene: TRBJ1-4; CDR3 DNA: TGTGCCAGCAGTTCTAGTAATTGGGGCCTCAAGGGAAATGAAAAACTGTTTTTT; CDR3 protein: CASSSSNWGLKGNEKLFF
clone size: few; D gene: -; V gene: TRBV12-3/TRBV12-4; J gene: TRBJ1-1; CDR3 DNA: TGTGCCAGCAGACCCGATAGGACTGGGAACACTGAAGCTTTCTTT; CDR3 protein: CASRPDRTGNTEAFF
clone size: many; D gene: TRBD2; V gene: TRBV20-1; J gene: TRBJ2-1; CDR3 DNA: TGCAGTGCTAGAGTCCCTAGCGGGGGGGCCTACAATGAGCAGTTCTTC; CDR3 protein: CSARVPSGGAYNEQFF
clone size: many; D gene: -; V gene: TRBV5-1; J gene: TRBJ1-2; CDR3 DNA: TGCGCCAGCAGCTCCGGTGTGGCTGATAACTATGGCTACACCTTC; CDR3 protein: CASSSGVADNYGYTF
clone size: -; D gene: TRBD1; V gene: TRBV6-2/TRBV6-3; J gene: TRBJ2-1; CDR3 DNA: TGTGCCAGCAGCGGTCCCGGGACAGGGTCACTCAATGAGCAGTTCTTC; CDR3 protein: CASSGPGTGSLNEQFF
clone size: -; D gene: -; V gene: TRBV3-1; J gene: TRBJ1-1; CDR3 DNA: TGTGCCAGCAGCCAGGCTGGGGAAAAGAACACTGAAGCTTTCTTT; CDR3 protein: CASSQAGEKNTEAFF
clone size: -; D gene: TRBD1; V gene: TRBV5-1; J gene: TRBJ2-7; CDR3 DNA: TGCGCCAGCAGCCCTCAGGACAGGGACTACGAGCAGTACTTC; CDR3 protein: CASSPQDRDYEQYF
clone size: -; D gene: -; V gene: TRBV7-2; J gene: TRBJ1-1; CDR3 DNA: TGTGCCAGCAGCTTGGACAGTGGCGGTATGAACACTGAAGCTTTCTTT; CDR3 protein: CASSLDSGGMNTEAFF
clone size: once; D gene: -; V gene: TRBV7-2; J gene: TRBJ2-3; CDR3 DNA: TGTGCCAGCAGCTGGAGCGGACGGATTAGCACAGATACGCAGTATTTT; CDR3 protein: CASSWSGRISTDTQYF
clone size: -; D gene: -; V gene: TRBV30; J gene: TRBJ1-2; CDR3 DNA: TGTGCCTCTAAAGTAGGTCCCTATGGCTACACCTTC; CDR3 protein: CASKVGPYGYTF
clone size: many; D gene: TRBD1; V gene: TRBV10-3; J gene: TRBJ1-2; CDR3 DNA: TGTGCCATCACCGGACAGGGGCTAGGTGGCTACACCTTC; CDR3 protein: CAITGQGLGGYTF
clone size: -; D gene: -; V gene: TRBV20-1; J gene: TRBJ1-2; CDR3 DNA: TGCAGTGCCCGAGGGGGGAAGGGGATTTATGGCTACACCTTC; CDR3 protein: CSARGGKGIYGYTF
clone size: many; D gene: -; V gene: TRBV7-2; J gene: TRBJ2-1; CDR3 DNA: TGTGCCAGCAGCCCCCGGGTTCGAGGGTACAATGAGCAGTTCTTC; CDR3 protein: CASSPRVRGYNEQFF
clone size: many; D gene: -; V gene: TRBV6-6; J gene: TRBJ1-2; CDR3 DNA: TGTGCCAGCAGGGCGGACATTAACTATGGCTACACCTTC; CDR3 protein: CASRADINYGYTF
clone size: many; D gene: -; V gene: TRBV12-3/TRBV12-4; J gene: TRBJ2-1; CDR3 DNA: TGTGCCAGCAGCCTACAAGTGGCGAATGAGCAGTTCTTC; CDR3 protein: CASSLQVANEQFF
clone size: -; D gene: -; V gene: TRBV11-2; J gene: TRBJ2-7; CDR3 DNA: TGTGCCTGCAGCTACTCGGCTAGCGCAGGCAATGAGCAGTACTTC; CDR3 protein: CACSYSASAGNEQYF
clone size: once; D gene: TRBD2; V gene: TRBV20-1; J gene: TRBJ2-1; CDR3 DNA: TGCAGTGCATACGGACTAGCGGGGAAGAATGAGCAGTTCTTC; CDR3 protein: CSAYGLAGKNEQFF
clone size: -; D gene: -; V gene: TRBV6-5; J gene: TRBJ1-1; CDR3 DNA: TGTGCCAGCAGTTACGCAGGGATGAACACTGATGCTTTCTTT; CDR3 protein: CASSYAGMNTDAFF
clone size: -; D gene: TRBD2; V gene: TRBV5-1; J gene: TRBJ2-1; CDR3 DNA: TGCGCCAGCAGCGCAGGGCGGGGGGAATACAATGAGCAGTTCTTC; CDR3 protein: CASSAGRGEYNEQFF
clone size: many; D gene: TRBD2; V gene: TRBV11-2; J gene: TRBJ2-1; CDR3 DNA: TGTGCCAGCAGCTTAGGGCTAGCGGGGGCCGAGTTCTTC; CDR3 protein: CASSLGLAGAEFF
clone size: -; D gene: -; V gene: TRBV7-3; J gene: TRBJ2-7; CDR3 DNA: TGTGCCAGCGGCCTGAATAGCGGAAGTCTTCAGTACTTC; CDR3 protein: CASGLNSGSLQYF
clone size: many; D gene: TRBD1; V gene: TRBV7-3; J gene: TRBJ2-3; CDR3 DNA: TGTGCCAGCAGCTCAGGGGACAGGATCACAGATACGCAGTATTTT; CDR3 protein: CASSSGDRITDTQYF
clone size: many; D gene: -; V gene: TRBV29-1; J gene: TRBJ2-3; CDR3 DNA: TGCAGCGTCGAAGGAGGGGGCGGGTCCACAGATACGCAGTATTTT; CDR3 protein: CSVEGGGGSTDTQYF
clone size: few; D gene: -; V gene: TRBV4-3; J gene: TRBJ1-1; CDR3 DNA: TGCGCCAGCAGCCCTTGGATCCATATGAACACTGAAGCTTTCTTT; CDR3 protein: CASSPWIHMNTEAFF
clone size: many; D gene: -; V gene: TRBV20-1; J gene: TRBJ1-1; CDR3 DNA: TGCAGTGCTAGAGATCCGGGAAGTACTGAAGCTTTCTTT; CDR3 protein: CSARDPGSTEAFF
clone size: -; D gene: -; V gene: TRBV6-5; J gene: TRBJ1-6; CDR3 DNA: TGTGCCAGCAGTTACTCGTTTCGCAGGCCTGATTCACCCCTCCACTTT; CDR3 protein: CASSYSFRRPDSPLHF
clone size: once; D gene: -; V gene: TRBV12-3/TRBV12-4; J gene: TRBJ2-3; CDR3 DNA: TGTGCCAGCAGACGGGTGACCTCAGATACGCAGTATTTT; CDR3 protein: CASRRVTSDTQYF
clone size: -; D gene: -; V gene: TRBV11-2; J gene: TRBJ2-7; CDR3 DNA: TGTGCCAGCAGCTTAAGATTCAGGGGGGCCCCCTACAATGAGCAGTACTTC; CDR3 protein: CASSLRFRGAPYNEQYF
clone size: -; D gene: -; V gene: TRBV12-3/TRBV12-4; J gene: TRBJ2-1; CDR3 DNA: TGTGCCGGCAGGGTGGCGAGCTCCTACAATGAGCAGTTCTTC; CDR3 protein: CAGRVASSYNEQFF
clone size: many; D gene: -; V gene: TRBV3-1; J gene: TRBJ2-3; CDR3 DNA: TGTGCCAGCAGCCAAGATGCGGCTAGGGCAGATACGCAGTATTTT; CDR3 protein: CASSQDAARADTQYF
clone size: -; D gene: -; V gene: TRBV27; J gene: TRBJ2-1; CDR3 DNA: TGTGCCAGCAGTTTAGGGAAGGCCCAGTTCTTC; CDR3 protein: CASSLGKAQFF
clone size: many; D gene: -; V gene: TRBV29-1; J gene: TRBJ2-3; CDR3 DNA: TGCAGCGTTAGATTAGGGGCCGATTGGAGCAGCACAGATACGCAGTATTTT; CDR3 protein: CSVRLGADWSSTDTQYF
clone size: once; D gene: TRBD2; V gene: TRBV5-1; J gene: TRBJ2-1; CDR3 DNA: TGCGCCAGCAGCCCGGGAGGCGGGGAGAGAAATGAGCAGTTCTTC; CDR3 protein: CASSPGGGERNEQFF
clone size: many; D gene: TRBD1; V gene: TRBV4-3; J gene: TRBJ2-4; CDR3 DNA: TGCGCCAGCAGCCCTTCCAGGACAGGGGGGAGTCCGGGATCGGCCAAAAACATTCAGTACTTC; CDR3 protein: CASSPSRTGGSPGSAKNIQYF
clone size: few; D gene: TRBD2; V gene: TRBV7-2; J gene: TRBJ2-7; CDR3 DNA: TGTGCCAGCAGCTCCCGGCTAGCGGGGGGTAGTGAGCAGTACTTC; CDR3 protein: CASSSRLAGGSEQYF
clone size: many; D gene: -; V gene: TRBV20-1; J gene: TRBJ2-3; CDR3 DNA: TGCAGTGCTAGAGGAAGGGGATGGTCAGATACGCAGTATTTT; CDR3 protein: CSARGRGWSDTQYF
clone size: -; D gene: TRBD2; V gene: TRBV7-9; J gene: TRBJ2-4; CDR3 DNA: TGTGCCAGCAGCGAGCGGGGCATGTACAATGAGCAGTACTTC; CDR3 protein: CASSERGMYNEQYF
clone size: -; D gene: TRBD1; V gene: TRBV18; J gene: TRBJ1-2; CDR3 DNA: TGTGCCAGCTCCCAGCCGGGACAGCGAAGACCAAACTATGGCTACACCTTC; CDR3 protein: CASSQPGQRRPNYGYTF
clone size: many; D gene: -; V gene: TRBV7-9; J gene: TRBJ1-2; CDR3 DNA: TGTGCCAGCCTAAAGGCTGTCGACTATGGCTACACCTTC; CDR3 protein: CASLKAVDYGYTF
clone size: -; D gene: TRBD2; V gene: TRBV7-9; J gene: TRBJ2-3; CDR3 DNA: TGTACCAGCAGCTTCGGGGGGACTAGATTAGATACGCAGTATTTT; CDR3 protein: CTSSFGGTRLDTQYF